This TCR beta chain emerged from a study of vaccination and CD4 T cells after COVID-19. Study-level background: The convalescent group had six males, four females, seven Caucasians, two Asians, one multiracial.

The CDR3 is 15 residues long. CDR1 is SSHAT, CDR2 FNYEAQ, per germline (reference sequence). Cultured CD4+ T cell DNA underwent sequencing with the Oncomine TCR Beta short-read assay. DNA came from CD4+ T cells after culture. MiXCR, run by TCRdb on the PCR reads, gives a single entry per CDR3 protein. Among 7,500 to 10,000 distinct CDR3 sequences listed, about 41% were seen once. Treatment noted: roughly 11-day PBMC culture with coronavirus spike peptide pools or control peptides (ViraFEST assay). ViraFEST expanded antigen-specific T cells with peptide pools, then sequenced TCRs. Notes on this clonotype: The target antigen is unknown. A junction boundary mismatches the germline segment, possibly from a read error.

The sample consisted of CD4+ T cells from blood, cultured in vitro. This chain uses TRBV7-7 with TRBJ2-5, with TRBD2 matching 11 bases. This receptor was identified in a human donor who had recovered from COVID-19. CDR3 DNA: TGTGCTAGCAGCTTAGACGGACTAGCGGGCGAGACCCAGTACTTC. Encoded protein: CASSLDGLAGETQYF.